These 29 T cell receptor beta chains came from one sample sequenced in a study of shared clonotypes between healthy human individuals (dated by TCRdb to about 2020). The library was made by the immunoSEQ multiplex PCR assay. The table comes from immuneACCESS by way of TCRdb, which keeps in-frame sequences with V and J called. Part of the clones is missing from these tables; in studies checked, under half for an unresolved V gene and the rest for unknown reasons. In this sample the table shows about 590,000 clones, 95% of which occur a single time. Roughly 0.1% of the sample rests with the top ten. CD8 naive samples consisted of CD45RO-negative cells that were positively selected for CCR7, yielding a CD45RA+CCR7+ population without TemRA cells. The sequencing input was naive CD8+ T cells sorted from blood. Taken with the paper, the label for cell subset or site translates to: CD45RA+CCR7+. The receptors shown here come from a woman aged 25 to 45 in good health.

The V call is TRBV10-1, the J call TRBJ2-5; 8 bases fit TRBD2. J was trimmed by 7 bases and V by 3 bases; bases with no gene match: 4. This CDR3 spans 13 amino acids. The germline CDR1 and CDR2 sequences are WNHNN and SYGVQD (reference sequence). The CDR3 here is CASSEIAGGTQYF. Here the CDR3 DNA reads TGCGCCAGCAGTGAAATTGCGGGGGGGACCCAGTACTTC.

This chain connects TRBV28 to TRBJ1-5; D gene unclear. Trimming removed 6 bases from V and 5 bases from J, with 8 bases in between. This CDR3 has 12 amino acids. Germline V gene data show CDR1 as MDHEN and CDR2 as SYDVKM. CDR3 sequence reads: CASRRADQPQHF. CDR3 sequence (DNA): TGTGCCAGCAGACGTGCAGATCAGCCCCAGCATTTT.

The CDR3 nucleotides are TGCGCCAGCAGCCAAACGGACAGGGGTTATCAGCCCCAGCATTTT. Protein product: CASSQTDRGYQPQHF. The chain carries TRBV4-1 and TRBJ1-5; 9 nucleotides agree with TRBD1. The germline V gene encodes CDR1 MGHRA and CDR2 YSYEKL. The CDR3 sequence is 15 residues long. Trimming cost V 2 bases and J 5 bases; bases outside gene matches: 4.

The rearrangement joins TRBV21-1 to TRBJ2-5; the table's D call, TRBD1, was not checked against the DNA. TRBV21-1 is tagged as a pseudogene. The CDR3 runs to 15 residues. CDR3 loop: CASSALSPGGETQYF. CDR3 sequence (DNA): TGTGCCAGCAGCGCCCTGAGTCCAGGGGGGGAGACCCAGTACTTC.

The chain joins TRBV6-5 to TRBJ2-6; the match to TRBD1 covers 7 bases. V was pared by 7 bases and J by 4 bases, with 7 bases of the junction left unmatched. Germline V gene lookup returns CDR1 MNHEY and CDR2 SVGAGI. The CDR3 length is 15 residues. This CDR3 is CASTHRGSGANVLTF. Here the CDR3 DNA reads TGTGCCAGCACTCACAGGGGTTCAGGGGCCAACGTCCTGACTTTC.

This chain links TRBV28 with TRBJ2-3, with 7 bases aligning to TRBD1. V trimming: 4 bases; J trimming: 2 bases; junction bases outside the gene matches: 12. The CDR3 consists of 17 residues. The germline V gene encodes CDR1 MDHEN and CDR2 SYDVKM. CDR3 amino acids: CASSSSVQTGYTDTQYF. Written as DNA, the CDR3 is TGTGCCAGCAGTTCCTCTGTACAGACAGGGTACACAGATACGCAGTATTTT.

The V call is TRBV7-9, the J call TRBJ1-2; 7 bases align to TRBD1. The CDR3 sequence is 15 residues long. Germline V CDR1 and CDR2: SEHNR, FQNEAQ (reference sequence). The J segment lost 4 bases and the V segment lost 1 base, leaving 6 bases of the junction unmatched. CDR3 DNA sequence: TGTGCCAGCAGCTTAGGAGGGGGCGCTGGCTATGGCTACACCTTC. Protein product: CASSLGGGAGYGYTF. Variable domain in full (rest from reference TRBV7-9 and TRBJ1-2): DTGVSQNPRHKITKRGQNVTFRCDPISEHNRLYWYRQTLGQGPEFLTYFQNEAQLEKSRLLSDRFSAERPKGSFSTLEIQRTEQGDSAMYLCASSLGGGAGYGYTFGSGTRLTVV.

This clone has a handful of counts. The sample holds other DNA sequences that translate to the same CDR3. The CDR3, as DNA: TGTGCCAGTTCCGGGGGGAACTATGGCTACACCTTC. Translation: CASSGGNYGYTF. This sequence joins TRBV7-9 and TRBJ1-2; possibly TRBD1 for D (5 bases). The CDR3 spans 12 residues. Trimming removed 9 bases from V and 2 bases from J, with 10 bases in between. The germline V gene encodes CDR1 SEHNR and CDR2 FQNEAQ (reference sequence).

The chain carries TRBV28 and TRBJ2-1; D is possibly TRBD1 (6 bases). Germline V CDR1 and CDR2: MDHEN, SYDVKM. The CDR3 is 16 amino acids. V was trimmed by 6 bases and J by 3 bases, leaving 18 bases between them. CDR3 bases: TGTGCCAGCAGAAGCAGGGGCAATCCTCGCTACAATGAGCAGTTCTTC. Protein product: CASRSRGNPRYNEQFF.

Concerning this clone itself: Other DNA sequences from this sample encode an identical CDR3 as well. This sequence joins TRBV9 and TRBJ2-1; the match to TRBD2 covers 7 bases. The germline CDR1 and CDR2 sequences are SGDLS and YYNGEE. CDR3 length equals 15 residues. The V and J ends lost 0 bases and 2 bases, in that order; junction bases with no gene match: 2. CDR3 nucleotides: TGTGCCAGCAGCGTAGAAGGACTAGCCTACAATGAGCAGTTCTTC. This translates into CASSVEGLAYNEQFF.

This chain connects TRBV4-1 to TRBJ2-3, with 7 bases lining up with TRBD2. Germline CDR1 and CDR2: MGHRA and YSYEKL. This CDR3 region has 16 residues. V lost 3 bases, J lost 2 bases, and 8 bases stayed unmatched. The CDR3 DNA sequence: TGCGCCAGCAGCCACCCGGCTAGCGGAGCCACAGATACGCAGTATTTT. Its protein is CASSHPASGATDTQYF.

The rearrangement uses TRBV5-6 and TRBJ2-3; TRBD2 matches at 11 bases. Germline CDR1 is SGHDT and CDR2 is YYEEEE. Germline trimming cut 5 bases from V and 0 bases from J; bases unmatched to any gene: 2. This CDR3 region has 15 residues. The CDR3 DNA sequence: TGTGCCAGCAGGGTAGCGGGGGGGAGCACAGATACGCAGTATTTT. Its protein product is CASRVAGGSTDTQYF.

The chain couples TRBV11-2 to TRBJ2-1; 11 bases map to TRBD1. J gave up 2 bases and V 1 base, and 4 bases lay outside the gene matches. The CDR3 totals 17 residues. Looked up from germline, CDR1 is SGHAT and CDR2 is FQNNGV. The CDR3, as DNA: TGTGCCAGCAGCTTAGCTCCGGGACAGGGGGCCTACAATGAGCAGTTCTTC. As protein: CASSLAPGQGAYNEQFF.

This sequence joins TRBV5-1 and TRBJ2-7; TRBD1 aligns across 8 bases. Trimming at V came to 2 bases and at J to 2 bases, leaving 6 bases not matched to a gene. Germline CDR1 and CDR2: SGHRS and YFSETQ. CDR3 length: 15 amino acids. The CDR3 here is CASSFHPDRAYEQYF. The CDR3 DNA reads TGCGCCAGCAGCTTTCACCCGGACAGGGCCTACGAGCAGTACTTC.

This clone was detected only once. The chain carries TRBV7-9 and TRBJ1-1, with D maybe TRBD1 (6 bases). The CDR3 extends over 16 amino acids. CDR1 is SEHNR and CDR2 is FQNEAQ in the germline V gene (reference sequence). Trimming left V 8 bases short and J 3 bases short, with 22 bases between. CDR3 residues: CASSPGAESRDTEAFF. The CDR3 region has the DNA TGTGCCAGCTCCCCGGGGGCGGAATCCCGAGACACTGAAGCTTTCTTT. Full variable domain (missing parts from reference TRBV7-9 and TRBJ1-1): DTGVSQNPRHKITKRGQNVTFRCDPISEHNRLYWYRQTLGQGPEFLTYFQNEAQLEKSRLLSDRFSAERPKGSFSTLEIQRTEQGDSAMYLCASSPGAESRDTEAFFGQGTRLTVV.

The gene calls are TRBV2 and TRBJ1-2; possibly TRBD1 for D (5 bases). The germline V gene has CDR1 SNHLY and CDR2 FYNNEI. V lost 8 bases to trimming and J lost 5 bases, with 9 bases between them. CDR3 length: 11 amino acids. Here the CDR3 reads CASLGHYGYTF. The CDR3 nucleotides read TGTGCCAGCTTGGGGCATTATGGCTACACCTTC.

V usage is TRBV7-9 and J usage is TRBJ1-2, with TRBD1 identical over 9 bases. V shed 5 bases and J 4 bases; nucleotides not matched to a gene: 11. The CDR3 runs 16 residues. The germline CDR1 and CDR2 sequences are SEHNR and FQNEAQ (reference sequence). The CDR3 reads CASSRDREFSLYGYTF. The CDR3 DNA is TGTGCCAGCAGCCGGGACAGGGAGTTCTCCCTCTATGGCTACACCTTC. The full variable domain, its missing parts supplied by reference TRBV7-9 and TRBJ1-2, is DTGVSQNPRHKITKRGQNVTFRCDPISEHNRLYWYRQTLGQGPEFLTYFQNEAQLEKSRLLSDRFSAERPKGSFSTLEIQRTEQGDSAMYLCASSRDREFSLYGYTFGSGTRLTVV.

The rearrangement links TRBV7-2 to TRBJ2-1; 9 nucleotides align to TRBD1. Germline V gene data show CDR1 as SGHTA and CDR2 as FQGNSA. This CDR3 has 15 amino acids. V dropped 5 bases and J dropped 6; count of bases not matched to a gene: 8. CDR3 sequence reads: CASSGSRDRVNEQFF. The CDR3 nucleotides are TGTGCCAGCAGCGGCTCCCGGGACAGGGTCAATGAGCAGTTCTTC.

V is TRBV19 and J is TRBJ2-7, with D perhaps TRBD1 (6 bases). CDR3 length equals 17 residues. Germline lookup yields CDR1 LNHDA and CDR2 SQIVND (reference sequence). With 6 bases removed from V and 7 bases from J, the gap between germline ends came to 28 bases. The CDR3 here is CASSPRLRDIQTWEQYF. The CDR3 DNA is TGTGCCAGTAGCCCAAGACTCCGGGACATTCAAACGTGGGAGCAGTACTTC.

V usage is TRBV5-1 and J usage is TRBJ2-7; TRBD1 matches 7 bases. Germline trimming cut 3 bases from V and 3 bases from J; bases unmatched to any gene: 9. The CDR3 consists of 15 residues. Germline V CDR1 and CDR2: SGHRS, YFSETQ. The CDR3 nucleotides are TGCGCCAGCAGCTCCTCCGGGACAGACTACTACGAGCAGTACTTC. This translates into CASSSSGTDYYEQYF.

This sequence joins TRBV2 and TRBJ1-1; no clear D. V was pared by 3 bases and J by 7 bases, with 9 bases between. The germline CDR1 and CDR2 sequences are SNHLY and FYNNEI. CDR3 length: 12 amino acids. The CDR3 DNA follows: TGTGCCAGCAGTGAGGCTTTTGGTGAAGCTTTCTTT. Its translation: CASSEAFGEAFF. Drawing the rest from reference TRBV2 and TRBJ1-1, the complete variable domain is EPEVTQTPSHQVTQMGQEVILRCVPISNHLYFYWYRQILGQKVEFLVSFYNNEISEKSEIFDDQFSVERPDGSNFTLKIRSTKLEDSAMYFCASSEAFGEAFFGQGTRLTVV.

This clone was detected once. The V call is TRBV30, the J call TRBJ2-7; D uncertain. This CDR3 is built from 12 residues. Germline V lookup: CDR1 GTSNPN, CDR2 SVGIG (reference sequence). The germline V and J ends were trimmed by 3 bases and 7 bases, with 13 bases remaining between them. In DNA form, the CDR3 reads TGTGCCTGGAGCGATAGCTCCAGTGAGCAGTACTTC. Protein sequence: CAWSDSSSEQYF.

With respect to this clone: The junction differs from germline at one of its ends, possibly a read error. The rearrangement links TRBV7-6 to TRBJ2-7; 11 bases match TRBD1. CDR3 size: 13 residues. Germline V gene data show CDR1 as SGHVS and CDR2 as FNYEAQ. This CDR3 is CASSWGQGDEQHF. As DNA, the CDR3 is TGTGCCAGCAGCTGGGGACAGGGGGACGAGCAGCACTTC.

This clone was seen just once. The chain recombines TRBV7-9 with TRBJ2-7, with 10 bases that match TRBD2. Germline assignment: CDR1 SEHNR and CDR2 FQNEAQ (reference sequence). V lost 4 bases and J lost 1; bases outside the gene matches: 4. The CDR3 is 15 residues long. The CDR3 region has the DNA TGTGCCAGCAGCTCTCTAGCGGGAGAGTCCTACGAGCAGTACTTC. Residues: CASSSLAGESYEQYF.

The J gene is TRBJ2-7, the V gene TRBV19, with D perhaps TRBD2 (5 bases). Per the germline V gene, CDR1 is LNHDA and CDR2 is SQIVND (reference sequence). This CDR3 contains 13 residues. Trimming cost V 5 bases and J 3 bases, with 11 bases left between them. CDR3 in DNA: TGTGCCAGTAGTGGAGGACTGAACTACGAGCAGTACTTC. As protein: CASSGGLNYEQYF. The full variable domain, completed using reference TRBV19 and TRBJ2-7, is DGGITQSPKYLFRKEGQNVTLSCEQNLNHDAMYWYRQDPGQGLRLIYYSQIVNDFQKGDIAEGYSVSREKKESFPLTVTSAQKNPTAFYLCASSGGLNYEQYFGPGTRLTVT.

J is TRBJ2-7 and V is TRBV4-1; D unclear. The V end lost 1 base, the J end lost 3 bases, and 10 bases lay between the germline ends. CDR3 length: 14 amino acids. Per germline, CDR1 MGHRA and CDR2 YSYEKL. The CDR3 DNA reads TGCGCCAGCAGCCAAGCAGACTGGTTCTACGAGCAGTACTTC. Protein product: CASSQADWFYEQYF.

For this clone: Within the sample, other DNA sequences also encode this same CDR3. CDR3 loop: CASSTGLAGVNEQFF. The CDR3 DNA reads as TGTGCCAGTAGTACGGGACTAGCGGGAGTCAATGAGCAGTTCTTC. This chain connects TRBV19 to TRBJ2-1, with TRBD2 matching over 14 bases. J gave up 6 bases and V 4 bases, and 2 bases lay outside the gene matches. This CDR3 is 15 amino acids long. Per the germline V gene, CDR1 is LNHDA and CDR2 is SQIVND (reference sequence).

Worth noting for this clone: This may be a read error, as it is one base from a much larger clone. This rearrangement joins TRBV7-2 to TRBJ2-7; D ambiguous. The CDR3 runs to 13 residues. CDR1 is SGHTA, CDR2 FQGNSA, per germline. The V gene lost 1 base and the J gene lost 0 bases, with 4 bases spanning the gap. Here the CDR3 reads CASSLGISYEQYF. In DNA form, the CDR3 reads TGTGCCAGCAGCTTAGGCATCTCCTACGAGCAGTACTTC.

Comments on this clone: Here the CDR3 omits its conserved ending phenylalanine or tryptophan, so a read error is the likely source. The DNA is left out, because the CDR3 cannot be placed on it with certainty; the CDR3 is given as TCRdb lists it. The genes are TRBV15 and TRBJ2-7; the DNA was not used to check the table's D call, TRBD1. Germline CDR1 and CDR2: LNHNV and YYDKDF (reference sequence). Including both end residues, the CDR3 is 13 amino acids long. CDR3 residues: CATSRDSQGPIAL.